These T cell receptor beta chains were read from a single sample in a study of graft-versus-host responses after intestinal transplantation. These receptors lack a known antigen. Assay: immunoSEQ multiplex PCR; the TCRdb copy retains only in-frame clones and omits some. The profile shows approximately 86,000 clones, 91% of them singletons. The specimen comprised unstimulated CD4+ T cells sorted from spleen or lymph node cells, sampled before intestinal transplant. The receptors were gathered from a human donor who received an intestinal transplant. Each CDR3 is given with its conserved first and last residue. D genes are given only for firm matches. Only some rows state a clone size, as once, few, many or a class for expanded clones.

DNA	CDR3	J	size	D	V
TGTGCCACCAGCAGAGTAGCGCTCCTAGGGGGCTACACCTTC	CATSRVALLGGYTF	TRBJ1-2	-	-	TRBV15
TGTGCCAGCAGTTCAGGGGGGAGAAAACTGTTTTTT	CASSSGGRKLFF	TRBJ1-4	few	TRBD1	TRBV28
TGTGCCAGCAACGAGGGACAGGGTTACGAGCAGTACTTC	CASNEGQGYEQYF	TRBJ2-7	-	TRBD1	TRBV6-1
TGTGCCAGCAGTGCCCACCGGGACATGGCCAAAAACATTCAGTACTTC	CASSAHRDMAKNIQYF	TRBJ2-4	-	-	TRBV6-1
TGTGCCACCTGGGGACAGGGGCAGGATGAGCAGTTCTTC	CATWGQGQDEQFF	TRBJ2-1	-	TRBD1	TRBV10-3
TGTGCCAGCAGCTTAAATACAGGGGGTACTGAGCAGTTCTTC	CASSLNTGGTEQFF	TRBJ2-1	-	TRBD1	TRBV7-9
TGTGCCAGCAGCTTAGTACGGGGGGCCGTGGGAAACATTCAGTACTTC	CASSLVRGAVGNIQYF	TRBJ2-4	-	-	TRBV7-2
TGTGCCAGCAGTTACGGGACAGGGGTTACTGAAGCTTTCTTT	CASSYGTGVTEAFF	TRBJ1-1	few	TRBD1	TRBV6-6
TGCGCCATCTCACTCAACCAGGGGGCGACCGGGGAGCTGTTTTTT	CAISLNQGATGELFF	TRBJ2-2	-	TRBD1	TRBV10-2
TGTGCCAGCTCACCTAGGGACAGGGGCGCTGAAGCTTTCTTT	CASSPRDRGAEAFF	TRBJ1-1	-	TRBD1	TRBV18
TGTGCCAGCAGCTTACTAGCGGGGTCCGGGGAGCTGTTTTTT	CASSLLAGSGELFF	TRBJ2-2	-	TRBD2	TRBV7-9
TGTGCCAGCAGCTTATATGTGGGGACAGGAGACAATCGGAATTTT	CASSLYVGTGDNRNF	TRBJ2-3	-	TRBD1	TRBV7-2
TGTACCAGCGGGCGAGAGACCCAGTACTTC	CTSGRETQYF	TRBJ2-5	once	-	TRBV2
TGTGCCAGCAGCTTACTCGTCTCTCCCGAAAAACTGTTTTTT	CASSLLVSPEKLFF	TRBJ1-4	-	-	TRBV7-2
TGTGCCAGCAGCCCTAAAGGACTCGGGGGGGCCGGATTGGCGTTCTTC	CASSPKGLGGAGLAFF	TRBJ2-1	-	TRBD2	TRBV7-2
TGTGCCTGGAGTGGCGAAGCCAAAAACATTCAGTACTTC	CAWSGEAKNIQYF	TRBJ2-4	-	-	TRBV30
TGTGCCAGCAGCCTTGAGATAAGCTATGGCTACACCTTC	CASSLEISYGYTF	TRBJ1-2	-	-	TRBV14
TGTGCCTGGACCCAAGGGGTTCGGGGCAGGGGGGTTGTGAACTATGGCTACACCTTC	CAWTQGVRGRGVVNYGYTF	TRBJ1-2	-	TRBD1	TRBV30
TGTGCCAGCAGCTTTAGTCCTCTTACCTCCACGGGGGAGACCCAGTACTTC	CASSFSPLTSTGETQYF	TRBJ2-5	-	-	TRBV5-6
TGCGCCAGCAGTGAAGACCGGAGCACTGAAGCTTTCTTT	CASSEDRSTEAFF	TRBJ1-1	few	-	TRBV10-2
TGTGCCAGCTCACTCCAGGTATCCTACGAGCAGTACTTC	CASSLQVSYEQYF	TRBJ2-7	-	-	TRBV18
TGCAGCGTTCTGGGGAAAGCTAGCGGCACAGATACGCAGTATTTT	CSVLGKASGTDTQYF	TRBJ2-3	-	-	TRBV29-1
TGTGCCATCACTGGGACAGGGGACGGGGGCTACACCTTC	CAITGTGDGGYTF	TRBJ1-2	once	TRBD1	TRBV10-3
TGTGCCAGTAGTATAGGTCTAGGGGTCACAGATACGCAGTATTTT	CASSIGLGVTDTQYF	TRBJ2-3	-	-	TRBV19